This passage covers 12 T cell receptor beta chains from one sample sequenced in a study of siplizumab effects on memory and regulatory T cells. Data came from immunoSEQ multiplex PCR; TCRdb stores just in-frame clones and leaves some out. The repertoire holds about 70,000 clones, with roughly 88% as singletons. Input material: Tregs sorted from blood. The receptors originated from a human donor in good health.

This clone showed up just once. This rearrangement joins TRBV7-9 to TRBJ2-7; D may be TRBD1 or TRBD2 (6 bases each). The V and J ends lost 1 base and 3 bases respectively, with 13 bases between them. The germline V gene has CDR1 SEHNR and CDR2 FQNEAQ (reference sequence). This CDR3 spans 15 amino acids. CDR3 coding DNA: TGTGCCAGCAGCTTAGAGGGGGGTTCTATCTACGAGCAGTACTTC. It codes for CASSLEGGSIYEQYF.

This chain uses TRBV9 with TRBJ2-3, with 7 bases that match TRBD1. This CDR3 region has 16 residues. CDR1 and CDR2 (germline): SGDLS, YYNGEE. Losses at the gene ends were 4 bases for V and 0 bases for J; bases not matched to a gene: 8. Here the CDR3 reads CASSKTTGRSTDTQYF. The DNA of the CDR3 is TGTGCCAGCAGCAAGACGACAGGGAGAAGCACAGATACGCAGTATTTT.

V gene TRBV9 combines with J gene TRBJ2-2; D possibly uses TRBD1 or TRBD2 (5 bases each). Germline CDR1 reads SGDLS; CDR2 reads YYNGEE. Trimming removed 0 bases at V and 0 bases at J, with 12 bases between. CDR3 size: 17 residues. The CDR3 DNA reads TGTGCCAGCAGCGTAGCTACGGGGCGCGCGAACACCGGGGAGCTGTTTTTT. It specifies CASSVATGRANTGELFF.

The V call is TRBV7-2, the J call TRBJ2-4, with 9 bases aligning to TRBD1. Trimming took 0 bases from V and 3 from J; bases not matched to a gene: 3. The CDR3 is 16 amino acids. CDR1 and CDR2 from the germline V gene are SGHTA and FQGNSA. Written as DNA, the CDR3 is TGTGCCAGCAGCTTAGCGAGACAGGGGGACAAAAACATTCAGTACTTC. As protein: CASSLARQGDKNIQYF.

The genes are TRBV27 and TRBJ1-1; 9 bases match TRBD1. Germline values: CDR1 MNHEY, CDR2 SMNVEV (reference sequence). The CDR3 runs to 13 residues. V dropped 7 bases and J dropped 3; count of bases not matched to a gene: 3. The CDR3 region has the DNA TGTGCCAGCATCGGACAGGGGTACACTGAAGCTTTCTTT. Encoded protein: CASIGQGYTEAFF.

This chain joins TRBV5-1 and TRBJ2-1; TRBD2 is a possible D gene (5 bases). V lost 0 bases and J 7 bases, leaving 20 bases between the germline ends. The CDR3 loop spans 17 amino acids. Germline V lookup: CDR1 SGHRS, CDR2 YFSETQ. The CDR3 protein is CASSLGRTEALRNEQFF. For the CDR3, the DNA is TGCGCCAGCAGCTTGGGGCGGACTGAAGCGCTGCGGAATGAGCAGTTCTTC.

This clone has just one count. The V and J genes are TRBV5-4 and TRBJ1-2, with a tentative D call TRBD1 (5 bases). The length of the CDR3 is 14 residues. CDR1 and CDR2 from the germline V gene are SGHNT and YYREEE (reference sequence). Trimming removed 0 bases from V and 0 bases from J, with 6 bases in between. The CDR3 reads CASSLVRANYGYTF. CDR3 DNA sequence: TGTGCCAGCAGCTTGGTCAGGGCTAACTATGGCTACACCTTC.

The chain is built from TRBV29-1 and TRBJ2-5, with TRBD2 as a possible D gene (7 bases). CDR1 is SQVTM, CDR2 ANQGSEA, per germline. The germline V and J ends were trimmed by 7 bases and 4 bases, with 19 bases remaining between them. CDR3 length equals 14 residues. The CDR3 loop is CSAGPLGGGETQYF. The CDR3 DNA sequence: TGCAGCGCCGGCCCATTAGGGGGGGGAGAGACCCAGTACTTC.

The CDR3, as DNA: TGTGCCAGCAATCCAAGAATGGGCTATGGCTACACCTTC. Translating gives CASNPRMGYGYTF. This sequence joins TRBV6-1 and TRBJ1-2, with D unresolved. The CDR3 covers 13 residues. The germline V and J ends were trimmed by 7 bases and 4 bases, with 13 bases remaining between them. Germline CDR1 and CDR2: MNHNS and SASEGT.

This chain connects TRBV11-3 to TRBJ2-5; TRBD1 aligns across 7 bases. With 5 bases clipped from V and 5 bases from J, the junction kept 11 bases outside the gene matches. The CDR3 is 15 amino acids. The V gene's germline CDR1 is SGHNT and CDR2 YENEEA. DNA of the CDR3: TGTGCCAGCAGCCATCCGGGACAGAGATTGGAGACCCAGTACTTC. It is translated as CASSHPGQRLETQYF. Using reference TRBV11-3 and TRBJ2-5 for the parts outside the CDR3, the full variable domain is EAGVVQSPRYKIIEKKQPVAFWCNPISGHNTLYWYLQNLGQGPELLIRYENEEAVDDSQLPKDRFSAERLKGVDSTLKIQPAELGDSAVYLCASSHPGQRLETQYFGPGTRLLVL.

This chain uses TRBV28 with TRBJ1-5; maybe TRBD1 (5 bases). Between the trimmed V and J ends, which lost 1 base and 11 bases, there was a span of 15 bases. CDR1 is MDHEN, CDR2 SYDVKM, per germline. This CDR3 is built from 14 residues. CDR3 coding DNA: TGTGCCAGCAGTTTATTGGGGCGATGGGGAGCCCAGCATTTT. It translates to CASSLLGRWGAQHF.

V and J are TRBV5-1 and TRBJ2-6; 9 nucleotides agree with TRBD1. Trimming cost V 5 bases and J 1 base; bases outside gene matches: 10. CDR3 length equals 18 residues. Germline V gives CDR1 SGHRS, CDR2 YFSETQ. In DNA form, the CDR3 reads TGCGCCAGCAGGAGAACAGGGGGCGCATATTCTGGGGCCAACGTCCTGACTTTC. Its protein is CASRRTGGAYSGANVLTF. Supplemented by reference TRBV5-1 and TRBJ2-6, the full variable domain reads KAGVTQTPRYLIKTRGQQVTLSCSPISGHRSVSWYQQTPGQGLQFLFEYFSETQRNKGNFPGRFSGRQFSNSRSEMNVSTLELGDSALYLCASRRTGGAYSGANVLTFGAGSRLTVL.